This T cell receptor beta chain comes out of a study of post-analysis software for immune sequencing data. Comments on this clonotype: As yet, its antigen is unknown.

Whole-study results and caveats: Under F measure analysis, samples from one preparation batch co-clustered strongly. Patients carried several TRBV segments more frequently than controls did, and TRBV5-6, TRBV5-1 and TRBV20-1 were among them.

Included in the TCR beta cDNA libraries were unique molecular identifiers. TCRdb redid the calling of the PCR reads with MiXCR, one entry per CDR3 protein. The sample lists under 200,000 distinct CDR3 sequences; over 25% were seen once. Germline values: CDR1 SQVTM, CDR2 ANQGSEA. V shed 6 bases and J 1 base; nucleotides not matched to a gene: 6. The CDR3 loop spans 14 amino acids. The genes are TRBV29-1 and TRBJ2-4, with 7 bases fitting TRBD1. This receptor was taken from a girl aged 2-17 years with multiple sclerosis. Sequencing was performed on blood. CDR3 residues: CSVTSTGAKNIQYF. The CDR3 bases are TGCAGCGTCACCTCGACAGGGGCCAAAAACATTCAGTACTTC. Full variable domain (remainder filled in from reference TRBV29-1 and TRBJ2-4): SAVISQKPSRDICQRGTSLTIQCQVDSQVTMMFWYRQQPGQSLTLIATANQGSEATYESGFVIDKFPISRPNLTFSTLTVSNMSPEDSSIYLCSVTSTGAKNIQYFGAGTRLSVL.